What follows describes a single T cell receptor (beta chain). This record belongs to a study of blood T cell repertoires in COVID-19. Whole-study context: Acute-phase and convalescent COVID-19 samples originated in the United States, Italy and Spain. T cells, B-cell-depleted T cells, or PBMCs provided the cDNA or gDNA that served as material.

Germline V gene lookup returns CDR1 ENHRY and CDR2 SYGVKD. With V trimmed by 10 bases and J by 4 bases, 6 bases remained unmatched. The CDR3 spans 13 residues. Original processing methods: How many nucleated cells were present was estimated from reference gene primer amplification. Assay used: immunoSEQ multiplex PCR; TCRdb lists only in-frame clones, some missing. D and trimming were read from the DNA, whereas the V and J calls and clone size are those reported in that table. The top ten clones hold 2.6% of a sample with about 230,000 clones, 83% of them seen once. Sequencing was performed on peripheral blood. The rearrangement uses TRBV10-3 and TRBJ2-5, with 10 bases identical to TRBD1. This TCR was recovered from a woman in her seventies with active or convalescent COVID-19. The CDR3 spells CATQRQGAETQYF. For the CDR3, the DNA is TGTGCCACGCAGCGACAGGGGGCAGAGACCCAGTACTTC.